This T cell receptor beta chain originates from a study of blood T cell repertoires in COVID-19. Original processing methods: Estimated nucleated cell counts came from reference gene primer amplification. Some clones are missing from TCRdb's copy, which holds only in-frame ones; the method was immunoSEQ multiplex PCR. V and J calls and clone size are as listed in that table; D and trimming were resolved from the DNA. The table records about 330,000 clones, around 87% of them present only once. Allocation to cohorts depended on clinical history reported by the participants. Resolution of symptoms, clearance, or two negative PCRs was present in recovered Cohort 3 donors. The CDR3 runs 13 residues. Trimming shortened V by 0 bases and J by 8 bases, and 9 bases separated the two germline ends. The germline V gene encodes CDR1 SGHRS and CDR2 YFSETQ.

J is TRBJ1-5 and V is TRBV5-1; the D gene is possibly TRBD1 (6 bases). The source of this sequence is a woman in her 30s who had recovered from COVID-19. Sequences were obtained from PBMCs or T cells enriched from blood (not recorded which). CDR3 in DNA: TGCGCCAGCAGCTTGGAGCCAGGGGAGCCCCAGCATTTT. This encodes CASSLEPGEPQHF.